These 17 T cell receptor beta chains share one sample of origin, sequenced in a study of T cell clonality in common variable immunodeficiency. The repertoire was sequenced with immunoSEQ multiplex PCR; TCRdb's copy has only in-frame clones and lacks some. This sample has 45,000 to 65,000 clones, each found more than once. The sample consisted of peripheral blood mononuclear cells. These receptors originate from a person between 18 and 75 years old in good health.

In the case of this clone: The read gets to within 3 residues of the CDR3 end, and the germline J gene fills in the rest. J is TRBJ2-2 and V is TRBV7-3; the D gene is possibly TRBD1 (5 bases). The V gene's germline CDR1 is SGHTA and CDR2 FQGTGA. The CDR3 runs to 16 residues. CDR3 loop: CASSPQRASGANVLFF. The part of the CDR3 DNA that was read is TGTGCCAGCAGCCCCCAACGGGCCTCTGGGGCCAACGTG.

This clone was seen ten or more times. The sequenced fragment ends 3 residues before the CDR3 boundary, so the rest is inferred from the germline J gene. The V and J genes are TRBV7-6 and TRBJ2-7; D unresolved. This CDR3 is built from 14 residues. Trimming removed 1 base from V and 2 bases from J, with 9 bases in between. Per the germline V gene, CDR1 is SGHVS and CDR2 is FNYEAQ. Incomplete CDR3 DNA: TGTGCCAGCAGCTTAGTTCTAGGCCCCTACGAG. Protein product: CASSLVLGPYE. The full CDR3 protein is CASSLVLGPYEQYF.

This clone was counted ten times or more. The CDR3 region is CASSLRGPVEQYF. The sequenced part of the CDR3 DNA is TGCGCCAGCAGCTTAAGAGGGCCGGTCGAG. This chain uses TRBV5-1 with TRBJ2-7, with D possibly TRBD2 on 5 matching bases. The missing CDR3 end, 3 residues past where the read stops, is filled in from the germline J gene. This CDR3 comprises 13 residues. Germline CDR1 is SGHRS and CDR2 is YFSETQ. Trimming took off 2 bases at V and 6 bases at J, with 12 bases between the two ends.

At least ten counts were recorded for this clone. The CDR3 goes on 3 residues after the read ends, and that part is filled in from the germline J gene. This chain uses TRBV19 with TRBJ2-7; D gene unclear. The ends were cut back, 7 bases at V and 4 bases at J, with 17 bases in the middle. The germline V gene has CDR1 LNHDA and CDR2 SQIVND (reference sequence). The CDR3 length is 14 residues. This chain's CDR3 is CASTDPAVGYEQYF. The DNA read from the CDR3 is TGTGCCAGTACCGATCCTGCGGTCGGGTACGAG.

There are many counts of this clone. The read terminates 3 residues before the CDR3 end, so the remaining end is supplied by the germline J gene. The rearrangement links TRBV20-1 to TRBJ2-1; the match to TRBD2 covers 8 bases. The CDR3 length is 19 residues. In germline, CDR1 is DFQATT, CDR2 SNEGSKA (reference sequence). J gave up 1 base and V 2 bases, and 16 bases lay outside the gene matches. The CDR3 protein is CSARPRGGPGIESYNEQFF. The CDR3 DNA, read in part, is TGCAGTGCTAGACCCCGGGGGGGCCCGGGAATCGAGTCCTACAATGAG.

This clone was detected many times. Read data end 3 residues before the CDR3 end; the end is taken from the germline J gene. V and J are TRBV20-1 and TRBJ1-5; weak D call: TRBD1 (5 bases). Trimming shortened V by 0 bases and J by 3 bases, and 12 bases separated the two germline ends. Germline assignment: CDR1 DFQATT and CDR2 SNEGSKA (reference sequence). The CDR3 length is 15 residues. The CDR3 here is CSARETATNNQPQHF. The sequenced part of the CDR3 DNA is TGCAGTGCTAGAGAGACAGCGACAAACAATCAGCCC.

In this sample, this clone turned up many times. The read ends 3 residues early relative to the CDR3; the germline J gene fills the gap. The gene calls are TRBV15 and TRBJ2-1; D might be TRBD2 (5 bases). The CDR3 consists of 16 residues. V was clipped by 0 bases and J by 5 bases, with 14 bases between them. The germline gives CDR1 LNHNV, CDR2 YYDKDF (reference sequence). This CDR3 reads CATSRDVGVANNEQFF. Partial CDR3 DNA: TGTGCCACCAGCAGAGATGTCGGGGTTGCTAACAATGAG.

The sample holds many counts of this clone. The read ends 3 residues before the CDR3 terminus; that terminus is restored from the germline J gene. J is TRBJ2-4 and V is TRBV19; perhaps TRBD2 as D (6 bases). The CDR3 extends over 16 amino acids. Trimming took off 10 bases at V and 0 bases at J, with 19 bases between the two ends. Germline loops: CDR1 LNHDA, CDR2 SQIVND (reference sequence). The CDR3 protein is CATSLVGGVAKNIQYF. CDR3 bases read: TGTGCCACCTCCCTGGTCGGAGGGGTAGCCAAAAACATT.

This clone was seen many times. The CDR3 end falls 3 residues outside the read, so it is completed with the germline J gene. The gene calls are TRBV14 and TRBJ1-1; tentatively, D is TRBD1 (5 bases). Per the germline V gene, CDR1 is SGHDN and CDR2 is FVKESK. Trimming cost V 5 bases and J 4 bases, with 11 bases left between them. This CDR3 region has 13 residues. The CDR3 here is CASSATEATEAFF. The sequenced CDR3 bases are TGTGCCAGCAGCGCGACAGAGGCCACTGAA.

This clone was counted ten times or more. The observed sequence ends 3 residues before the CDR3 terminus, with the missing tail filled in from the germline J gene. The chain combines TRBV12-3 or TRBV12-4 with TRBJ2-5, with TRBD2 matching 11 bases. The V segment lost 2 bases and the J segment 4 bases; nucleotides outside the gene matches: 9. This CDR3 has 17 amino acids. This chain's CDR3 is CASSLWGSGGASETQYF. CDR3 bases read: TGTGCCAGCAGTTTATGGGGTAGCGGGGGGGCCTCAGAGACC.

Notes on this clone: The read ends 3 residues shy of where the CDR3 ends; the end is completed using the germline J gene. The chain recombines TRBV11-2 with TRBJ2-1; 7 bases line up with TRBD2. Germline CDR1 and CDR2: SGHAT and FQNNGV. The CDR3 extends over 15 amino acids. V lost 5 bases to trimming and J lost 3 bases; unmatched junction nucleotides: 7. CDR3 in amino acids: CASSIRGDLYNEQFF. The DNA read from the CDR3 is TGTGCCAGCAGCATACGGGGGGACCTCTACAATGAG.

This clone was observed at least ten times. The read gets to within 3 residues of the CDR3 end, and the germline J gene fills in the rest. The V and J genes are TRBV6-2 or TRBV6-3 and TRBJ2-7; 11 bases line up with TRBD2. The CDR3 is 15 residues long. The V gene end was trimmed by 3 bases and the J gene end by 2 bases; junction bases not matched to a gene: 3. Germline V gene data show CDR1 as MNHEY and CDR2 as SVGEGT. The DNA read from the CDR3 is TGTGCCAGCAGTTATGGGACTAGCGGTACCTACGAG. It codes for CASSYGTSGTYE. The complete CDR3 protein is CASSYGTSGTYEQYF.

With regard to this clone: The read stops 3 residues short of the end of the CDR3; the missing end is completed from the germline J gene. The gene calls are TRBV19 and TRBJ1-2, with 7 bases lining up with TRBD1. The V gene end was trimmed by 4 bases and the J gene end by 4 bases; junction bases not matched to a gene: 9. The germline gives CDR1 LNHDA, CDR2 SQIVND (reference sequence). The CDR3 is 15 residues long. CDR3 amino acids: CASSNYRGSGYGYTF. Partial CDR3 DNA: TGTGCCAGTAGTAACTACAGGGGCTCTGGCTATGGC.

This clone was found many times. The DNA ends 3 residues before the CDR3 does, and the rest of the CDR3 is filled in from the germline J gene. The chain combines TRBV18 with TRBJ2-2; D gene uncertain. This CDR3 region has 16 residues. Trimming stripped 2 bases from V and 6 bases from J, with 16 bases between. Germline V gives CDR1 KGHSH, CDR2 LQKENI. The CDR3 is CASSPYVLESPGELFF. The CDR3 bases that were read are TGTGCCAGCTCACCATACGTCTTAGAGTCTCCCGGGGAG.

This clone appeared many times. The CDR3 DNA, read in part, is TGCAGTGCTAGAGACAGGGCGAACACTGAA. As protein: CSARDRANTE. The CDR3, in full, reads CSARDRANTEAFF. This sequence joins TRBV20-1 and TRBJ1-1; tentative D call: TRBD1 (5 bases). The CDR3 extends 3 residues past the end of the read, so its final part is completed from the germline J gene. The CDR3 is 13 amino acids. Between the trimmed V and J ends, which lost 0 bases and 1 base, there was a span of 6 bases. Germline lookup yields CDR1 DFQATT and CDR2 SNEGSKA (reference sequence).

To note about this clone: The read stops 3 residues short of the end of the CDR3; the missing end is completed from the germline J gene. V and J are TRBV18 and TRBJ1-6, with a tentative D call TRBD1 (5 bases). Between the trimmed V and J ends, which lost 6 bases and 8 bases, there was a span of 17 bases. CDR1 is KGHSH, CDR2 LQKENI, per germline. This CDR3 contains 15 residues. The CDR3 reads CASSQMWGGDSPLHF. The part of the CDR3 DNA that was read is TGTGCCAGCTCTCAAATGTGGGGGGGTGATTCACCC.

This clone was observed at least ten times. Coverage ceases 3 residues before the CDR3 finishes, and the germline J gene fills in the end. The chain is built from TRBV30 and TRBJ1-2; 9 bases are a match to TRBD1. This CDR3 contains 13 residues. V trimming: 5 bases; J trimming: 5 bases; junction bases outside the gene matches: 6. Germline assignment: CDR1 GTSNPN and CDR2 SVGIG (reference sequence). CDR3 DNA (partial): TGTGCCTGGCGGGACAGGGTATTTTATGGC. Its translation is CAWRDRVFYG. The entire CDR3 is CAWRDRVFYGYTF.